This section outlines one T cell receptor (beta chain) sequence together with its context. Its antigen is unknown. There are 13 residues in the CDR3. V lost 1 base and J 8 bases, leaving 12 bases between the germline ends. Germline V gives CDR1 SGHNT, CDR2 YYREEE (reference sequence). The data stem from a study of beta chain features in type 1 diabetes. The study's findings and limits: Equally in patients and controls, PCR might preferentially amplify shorter templates. All four CD4+ subsets from Type 1 diabetes patients carried moderately but significantly shorter TCRB CDR3s.

Blood was collected once per donor into heparin, averaging approximately 110 mL. Post-sort purity exceeded 95% for all sorted populations. cDNA synthesis used the whole RNA isolate, giving expressed TCRB sequences. Using immunoSEQ multiplex PCR, the repertoire was profiled, and TCRdb retains in-frame clones only, with some absent. The repertoire holds tens of thousands of clones, around 68% seen once, with about 1% in the top ten. This chain connects TRBV5-4 to TRBJ1-2; tentative D call: TRBD1 (5 bases). The sequenced sample consisted of stem cell memory CD4+ T cells from blood. This sequence was found in a woman aged 35 to 49 with type 1 diabetes. Here the CDR3 reads CASSLIGAQGYTF. CDR3 coding DNA: TGTGCCAGCAGCTTGATAGGGGCCCAGGGCTACACCTTC.